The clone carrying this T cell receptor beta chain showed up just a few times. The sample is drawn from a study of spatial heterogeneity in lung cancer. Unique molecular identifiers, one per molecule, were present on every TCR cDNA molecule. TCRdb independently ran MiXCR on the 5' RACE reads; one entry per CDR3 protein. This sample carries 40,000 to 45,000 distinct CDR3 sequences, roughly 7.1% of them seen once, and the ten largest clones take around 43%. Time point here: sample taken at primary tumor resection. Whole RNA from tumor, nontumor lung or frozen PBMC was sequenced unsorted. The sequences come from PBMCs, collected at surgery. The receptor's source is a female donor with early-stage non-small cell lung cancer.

The CDR3 DNA reads as TGCAGTGCTAGAGTCTCCGGGCCCGATACGCAGTATTTT. It is translated as CSARVSGPDTQYF. This chain links TRBV20-1 with TRBJ2-3; no reliable D call. Trimming removed 1 base from V and 6 bases from J, with 11 bases in between. The germline CDR1 and CDR2 sequences are DFQATT and SNEGSKA (reference sequence). The CDR3 is made up of 13 amino acids.